This T cell receptor (beta chain) was observed in a study of neoadjuvant anti-PD-1 for oral cavity cancer. Assay used: immunoSEQ multiplex PCR; TCRdb lists only in-frame clones, some missing. The sample has some 6,900 clones; about two thirds are singletons. The CDR3 loop spans 13 amino acids. V lost 8 bases, J lost 0 bases, and 3 bases stayed unmatched. Germline V lookup: CDR1 MGHDK, CDR2 SYGVNS. The chain uses TRBV25-1 and TRBJ2-7; 8 nucleotides line up with TRBD1. The receptor's source is a person aged 40 to 85 with oral cavity squamous cell carcinoma. Material: PBMCs, obtained before nivolumab (anti-PD-1) treatment. DNA for the CDR3: TGTGCCAGCGAGGACAGGGCCTCCTACGAGCAGTACTTC. This encodes CASEDRASYEQYF.